This T cell receptor beta chain stems from a study of T cell clones after liver transplantation (dated by TCRdb to between 2018 and 2021). The study in broad terms: The samples were obtained from ITN030ST, a randomized trial that attempted immunosuppression withdrawal within 2 years after liver transplantation. Donor-reactive T cell clones were identified by TCRbeta sequencing after a pre-transplant mixed lymphocyte reaction and then tracked in post-transplant blood. Third party-reactive TCRbeta sequences were also identified from pre-transplant MLRs to serve as an antigen-independent comparator for donor-reactive sequences. Of the eight recipients, a few were HCV-positive, while the remaining recipients had been transplanted for non-autoimmune, non-viral indications. The subjects received no induction therapy and were kept on standard immunosuppression until randomization at 12-24 months post-transplant. Tolerance meant complete immunosuppression withdrawal for at least one year without liver enzymes rising beyond twice the upper limit of normal. Blood samples were collected pre-transplant, then pre-randomization ahead of withdrawal, and finally post-randomization once withdrawal had either been completed or failed. Of the 8 liver transplant recipients making up the studied cohort, 3 were classified as tolerant and 5 as non-tolerant.

Thawed unstimulated PBMCs were stained for CD3, CD4 and CD8 and FACS-sorted into CD3+CD4+ and CD3+CD8+ populations. Randomization to immunosuppression withdrawal applied to every one of the 8 studied subjects. The Qiagen DNeasy Blood and Tissue Kit was used for isolation of genomic DNA. Study-wide findings and limitations: A greater decline was seen for donor-reactive sequences than for third party-reactive sequences, suggesting partial antigen-specific deletion unrelated to withdrawal success. Since no allograft tissue specimens were available, donor-reactive T cells may have migrated into the graft instead of being deleted. When repertoire turnover was accounted for, significantly reduced detection of donor-reactive sequences was found in 7 of 8 subjects for CD4 and in 8 of 8 subjects for CD8. In 5 of 8 subjects, circulating donor-reactive CD4 TCRbeta sequences decreased significantly after transplant, regardless of tolerance or HCV status. The conclusions were considered preliminary, being limited by small, heterogeneous patient numbers and non-standardized post-transplant time points. In two subjects, low numbers of available donor cells limited the measurable donor-reactive repertoire.

Frozen genomic DNA underwent high-throughput TCRbeta CDR3 sequencing by immunoSEQ, including PCR amplification, mapping, bias correction and internal controls. The study's own analysis went as follows. Productive rearrangements were kept, and unique TCRbeta sequences were defined by CDR3 nucleotide sequence plus V and J gene. For classification of a sequence as donor-reactive, at least 5-fold expansion in CFSE-low cells relative to unstimulated pre-transplant cells and a frequency of at least 0.01% were required. Per-subject minimum frequency thresholds, based on the lowest-template unstimulated sample, ensured at least 90% detection power. Repertoire turnover was measured by Jensen-Shannon divergence between the top 1000 TCRbeta sequences post- and pre-transplant. Two-sided Fisher's exact tests were used to test for changes in how often donor-reactive sequences were detected. The clones in this table, taken by TCRdb from immuneACCESS, are in-frame only. Not every clone is retained; where verified, under half of the shortfall comes from an unresolved V gene, and the cause of the rest is unknown. The DNA gave D and trimming, while V, J and clone size come from that table. This sample holds more than 95,000 clones; 80% to 90% were observed only once. The ten biggest clones cover roughly 3.1% of the sample.

Of note for this clone: Its antigen remains unidentified. The input lacks base qualities; no much larger clone sits a single base away.

This sample comprised CD4+ T cells from blood, obtained around 48 months after liver transplant. The sequence derives from a human patient who received a liver transplant. Following a transplant, some T cells may be graft donor cells, not patient cells.

The encoded CDR3 is CASSLRGVTEAFF. The nucleotide sequence reads as follows: TGTGCCAGTAGTCTCAGGGGGGTGACTGAAGCTTTCTTT. The rearranged chain carries TRBV19 and TRBJ1-1, and 7 junction bases match TRBD1. The germline V end is reduced by 5 bases and the J end by 5 bases; junction bases left unmatched: 5. The CDR3 runs 13 amino acids, cysteine and phenylalanine included. Only CDR3 DNA is held: 39 bases, read in frame from base 1. CDR1 and CDR2 are drawn from the germline V gene (reference sequence): LNHDA, SQIVND.